This note documents a single TCR beta chain sequence. No cognate antigen has been identified for it. Qualities for individual bases were not recorded, and no much larger clone is one base off. TCRbeta CDR3 regions were amplified from genomic DNA by means of the immunoSEQ Assay, a bias-controlled multiplex PCR. In the original analysis: Nucleated cell counts per sample were estimated from amplification of reference gene primers within the assay. To quantify the absolute abundance of each unique TCRbeta CDR3 rearrangement, sequence reads were collapsed and filtered. Productive Simpson clonality was computed per sample as the square root of Simpson's diversity index over productive rearrangements. In its TCRdb copy, this immuneACCESS table keeps in-frame sequences only and misses some clones. Where compared with another copy, unresolved V genes explain less than half of these, and the others have no known cause. V, J and clone size derive from that table, while D and trimming were established from the DNA sequence. The sample table holds over 200,000 clones, of which 87% were seen once. The top ten clonotypes cover roughly 12% of the sample.

The data derive from a study of blood T cell repertoires in COVID-19 (dated by TCRdb to about 2020). Context from the whole study: The collaborator samples originated in the United States, Italy and Spain and spanned the acute and convalescent phases of COVID-19. Nearly every sample came with metadata listing a de-identified subject ID, COVID-19 status, age in years and sex. The repertoires were released in a freely available public database intended as a resource for research on the immune response to SARS-CoV-2. The dataset comprised deeply sampled blood TCRbeta repertoires from subjects exposed to, actively infected with, or recovered from COVID-19. HLA class I and class II types, where available, came from metadata supplied by the sample provider rather than from assay-based typing. The material from the prospective study consisted of cDNA or gDNA derived from T cells, B-cell-depleted T cells, or PBMCs. Samples were obtained from the ongoing ImmuneRACE study (first 160 participants) and from about 1,300 subjects provided by 6 global collaborators.

The full study reports these points: The quantity of clinical and demographic metadata differed by source and by participant and was supplied without curation.

Another Seattle source contributed samples from volunteer blood donors who had recovered from COVID-19. Collaborating institutions collected whole blood in K2EDTA tubes following their own protocols. For TCRbeta analysis, collaborators shipped samples in one of three forms: frozen whole blood, isolated PBMCs, or DNA extracted from either of those sample types. V trim: 4 bases; J trim: 10 bases; unmatched bases: 7. The germline V gene (reference sequence) sets CDR1 to LNHNV and CDR2 to YYDKDF. From the cysteine through the phenylalanine, the CDR3 covers 13 amino acids. Only CDR3 DNA remains: 39 bases, in frame from the first base.

The receptor's source is a woman under 30 who had recovered from COVID-19. Sequences were obtained from peripheral blood. The chain is encoded by TRBV15 joined to TRBJ2-1; 7 middle bases align to TRBD1. The DNA reads TGTGCCACCAGCATACGAGGGGGCAGCGAGCAGTTCTTC. The encoded protein is CATSIRGGSEQFF.